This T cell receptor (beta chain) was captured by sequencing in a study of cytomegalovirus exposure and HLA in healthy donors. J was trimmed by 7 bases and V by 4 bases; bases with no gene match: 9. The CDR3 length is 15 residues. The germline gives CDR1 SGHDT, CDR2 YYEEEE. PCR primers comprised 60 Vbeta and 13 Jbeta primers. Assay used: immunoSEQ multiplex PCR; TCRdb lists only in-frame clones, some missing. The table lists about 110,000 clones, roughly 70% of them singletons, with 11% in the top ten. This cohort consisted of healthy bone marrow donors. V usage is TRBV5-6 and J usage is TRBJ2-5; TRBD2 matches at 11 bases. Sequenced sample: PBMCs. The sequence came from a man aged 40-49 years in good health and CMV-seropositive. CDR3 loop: CASSVLAGGIGTQYF. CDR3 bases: TGTGCCAGCAGCGTGCTAGCGGGAGGTATCGGGACCCAGTACTTC.